The entry below describes one T cell receptor (beta chain). Its antigen remains unknown. Method: immunoSEQ multiplex PCR; TCRdb's copy keeps in-frame clones and lacks some. The table lists under 200,000 clones, about nine tenths of them singletons. The validation cohort, a group of around 130 subjects, included the donors and was separate from the roughly 670-subject first cohort. This sample was included in a study of cytomegalovirus exposure and HLA in healthy donors. The study's findings and limits: First-cohort TCR clusters tended to co-occur in the 90 to 150 validation repertoires, a later analysis found. The study labeled around 160 TCR beta chains cytomegalovirus-associated.

This TCR derives from a woman between 18 and 30 years old in good health and CMV-seropositive. The specimen was PBMCs.

CDR3 in amino acids: CASSLEGLAGDTQYF. CDR3 coding DNA: TGTGCCAGCAGCTTAGAGGGACTAGCGGGAGATACGCAGTATTTT. The V gene is TRBV7-2, the J gene TRBJ2-3, with 12 bases fitting TRBD2. The CDR3 length is 15 residues. V lost 1 base to trimming and J lost 5 bases; unmatched junction nucleotides: 1. CDR1 SGHTA and CDR2 FQGNSA come from the germline V gene. The full variable domain, with the rest looked up from reference TRBV7-2 and TRBJ2-3, is GAGVSQSPSNKVTEKGKDVELRCDPISGHTALYWYRQSLGQGLEFLIYFQGNSAPDKSGLPSDRFSAERTGGSVSTLTIQRTQQEDSAVYLCASSLEGLAGDTQYFGPGTRLTVL.